What follows are 28 T cell receptor beta chains derived from one specimen sequenced in a study of blood T cell repertoires in COVID-19. Some clones are missing from TCRdb's copy, which holds only in-frame ones; the method was immunoSEQ multiplex PCR. This table holds fewer than 300,000 clones, around 85% found once. The sample comprised peripheral blood. The receptor set was obtained from a man between 45 and 60 years old with active or convalescent COVID-19.

The CDR3 loop is CASSQQADYEQYF. DNA for the CDR3: TGTGCCAGCAGCCAACAGGCGGACTACGAGCAGTACTTC. The chain employs TRBV7-9 and TRBJ2-7, with D perhaps TRBD1 (5 bases). The CDR3 has 13 residues. Trimming cost V 5 bases and J 3 bases, with 11 bases left between them. Germline V gene sequence: CDR1 SEHNR, CDR2 FQNEAQ (reference sequence).

This clone came up a few times. The rearrangement links TRBV5-1 to TRBJ2-6, with D unclear. Germline V CDR1 and CDR2: SGHRS, YFSETQ. Trimming stripped 0 bases from V and 1 base from J, with 5 bases between. The CDR3 covers 15 residues. For the CDR3, the DNA is TGCGCCAGCAGCTTGGTACAATCTGGGGCCAACGTCCTGACTTTC. Translated, it gives CASSLVQSGANVLTF.

V gene TRBV7-2 combines with J gene TRBJ1-6; 10 bases map to TRBD1. The ends lost 0 bases at V and 10 bases at J; junction bases unmatched: 9. This CDR3 contains 17 residues. CDR1 and CDR2 from the germline V gene are SGHTA and FQGNSA. The CDR3 DNA reads as TGTGCCAGCAGCTTAGCCGCCCGACAGGGGGCTCGCTCACCCCTCCACTTT. Translated: CASSLAARQGARSPLHF.

The J gene is TRBJ2-5, the V gene TRBV19; 11 bases align to TRBD2. The germline gives CDR1 LNHDA, CDR2 SQIVND (reference sequence). The J segment lost 4 bases and the V segment lost 1 base, leaving 2 bases of the junction unmatched. The CDR3 length is 15 residues. Written as DNA, the CDR3 is TGTGCCAGTAGTATAGGAGGGACTAGCGGAGAGACCCAGTACTTC. This encodes CASSIGGTSGETQYF.

The chain joins TRBV3-1 (or the pseudogene TRBV3-2) to TRBJ1-1; TRBD1 might be the D (5 bases). V dropped 1 base and J dropped 13 bases, with 22 bases sitting between them. The CDR3 covers 15 residues. Germline CDR1 is LGHDT and CDR2 is YNNKEL (reference sequence). For the CDR3, the DNA is TGTGCCAGCAGCCAAGGTGTGGGTAAGGGGTTAGGTGATTTCTTT. Its protein product is CASSQGVGKGLGDFF.

The chain combines TRBV30 with TRBJ1-2; D call uncertain. Trimming pared 4 bases from V and 11 bases from J, leaving 17 bases between. There are 12 residues in the CDR3. Germline CDR1 GTSNPN, CDR2 SVGIG (reference sequence). The CDR3 bases are TGTGCCTGGATGGACGGGCTATGGAGGTACACCTTC. This codes for CAWMDGLWRYTF.

This clone has at least ten counts. The chain carries TRBV5-4 and TRBJ1-2; D may be TRBD1 (6 bases). The CDR3 runs 15 residues. CDR1 is SGHNT, CDR2 YYREEE, per germline (reference sequence). V was clipped by 7 bases and J by 4 bases, with 20 bases between them. CDR3 loop: CASGQTGALGYGYTF. For the CDR3, the DNA is TGTGCCAGCGGGCAGACAGGAGCACTTGGCTATGGCTACACCTTC.

The chain carries TRBV2 and TRBJ2-5, with a possible D match to TRBD2 (7 bases). The V end was cut by 8 bases, the J end by 2 bases, with 18 bases between. The CDR3 sequence is 15 residues long. The germline V gene encodes CDR1 SNHLY and CDR2 FYNNEI. In nucleotides, the CDR3 is TGTGCCAGCCTTCAGGGGACTATCCGACAAGAGACCCAGTACTTC. Its translation: CASLQGTIRQETQYF.

The chain employs TRBV5-1 and TRBJ1-4; D call uncertain. The germline gives CDR1 SGHRS, CDR2 YFSETQ. The CDR3 is 15 residues long. Trimming removed 1 base from V and 5 bases from J, with 12 bases in between. The CDR3 loop is CASSLNGEQNEKLFF. The CDR3 DNA reads as TGCGCCAGCAGCTTGAACGGGGAACAGAATGAAAAACTGTTTTTT. Full variable domain (remainder filled in from reference TRBV5-1 and TRBJ1-4): KAGVTQTPRYLIKTRGQQVTLSCSPISGHRSVSWYQQTPGQGLQFLFEYFSETQRNKGNFPGRFSGRQFSNSRSEMNVSTLELGDSALYLCASSLNGEQNEKLFFGSGTQLSVL.

The J gene is TRBJ2-7, the V gene TRBV5-6; D possibly corresponds to TRBD2 (6 bases). CDR1 is SGHDT and CDR2 is YYEEEE in the germline V gene. This CDR3 region has 14 residues. V was trimmed by 4 bases and J by 3 bases, leaving 14 bases between them. CDR3 residues: CASSPYGLNYEQYF. CDR3 bases: TGTGCCAGCAGCCCTTACGGACTAAACTACGAGCAGTACTTC.

The chain joins TRBV10-2 to TRBJ2-2, with 7 nucleotides matching TRBD2. The germline V gene has CDR1 WSHSY and CDR2 SAAADI. After removal of 0 bases from V and 6 bases from J, the junction contained 10 bases not matched to a gene. The CDR3 covers 17 residues. DNA of the CDR3: TGCGCCAGCAGTGAGTCCCGGGGGAGGGCCAGGTCCGGGGAGCTGTTTTTT. It translates to CASSESRGRARSGELFF.

This clone was observed a handful of times. The CDR3 region is CASSAGGGYGYTF. The DNA of the CDR3 is TGTGCCAGCAGCGCGGGAGGGGGCTATGGCTACACCTTC. The chain couples TRBV9 to TRBJ1-2; D is perhaps TRBD1 (6 bases). The CDR3 is made up of 13 amino acids. CDR1 and CDR2 from the germline V gene are SGDLS and YYNGEE. V was shortened by 3 bases and J by 4 bases, with 10 bases between the two germline ends.

V usage is TRBV6-2 or TRBV6-3 and J usage is TRBJ1-2; 10 nucleotides line up with TRBD1. CDR3 length: 18 amino acids. Losses at the gene ends were 0 bases for V and 5 bases for J; bases not matched to a gene: 12. Germline loops: CDR1 MNHEY, CDR2 SVGEGT. This CDR3 is CASSYSWDRGGRGYGYTF. DNA of the CDR3: TGTGCCAGCAGTTACTCATGGGACAGGGGAGGACGAGGATATGGCTACACCTTC.

The chain recombines TRBV9 with TRBJ1-5; 10 nucleotides line up with TRBD1. The V and J ends lost 0 bases and 6 bases, in that order; junction bases with no gene match: 3. This CDR3 has 15 amino acids. Germline V gene lookup returns CDR1 SGDLS and CDR2 YYNGEE. The CDR3 nucleotides read TGTGCCAGCAGCGTAGGACAGGGGGCAAGTCAGCCCCAGCATTTT. Encoded protein: CASSVGQGASQPQHF.

CDR3 loop: CASGPDAGRYTEAFF. As DNA, the CDR3 is TGTGCTAGTGGCCCGGATGCGGGGAGGTACACTGAAGCTTTCTTT. The chain links TRBV12-5 to TRBJ1-1; D ambiguous. Germline values: CDR1 LGHNT, CDR2 FRNRAP. Trimming pared 6 bases from V and 3 bases from J, leaving 17 bases between. The CDR3 extends over 15 amino acids.

This chain links TRBV30 with TRBJ2-3; 11 bases agree with TRBD1. Germline lookup yields CDR1 GTSNPN and CDR2 SVGIG (reference sequence). Germline trimming cut 2 bases from V and 2 bases from J; bases unmatched to any gene: 15. This CDR3 has 19 amino acids. The CDR3 loop is CAWSFTGGGQGGTTDTQYF. In DNA form, the CDR3 reads TGTGCCTGGAGTTTTACGGGTGGGGGACAGGGGGGAACCACAGATACGCAGTATTTT.

This clone occurred a few times. The chain joins TRBV4-1 to TRBJ2-1; TRBD2 might be the D (5 bases). The V and J ends lost 0 bases and 4 bases respectively, with 16 bases between them. The germline V gene has CDR1 MGHRA and CDR2 YSYEKL. The CDR3 is made up of 17 amino acids. The CDR3 DNA reads as TGCGCCAGCAGCCAAGATTCGTACCCACCGGGGTACAATGAGCAGTTCTTC. Its translation is CASSQDSYPPGYNEQFF.

The rearrangement joins TRBV27 to TRBJ1-4; TRBD1 aligns across 8 bases. J gave up 8 bases and V 6 bases, and 8 bases lay outside the gene matches. Germline V gene data show CDR1 as MNHEY and CDR2 as SMNVEV (reference sequence). This CDR3 has 14 amino acids. The CDR3 loop is CASSRTGIQEKLFF. CDR3 nucleotide sequence: TGTGCCAGCAGCCGGACAGGGATTCAGGAAAAACTGTTTTTT.

V usage is TRBV27 and J usage is TRBJ1-4; D gene uncertain. The CDR3 contains 13 residues. V lost 5 bases to trimming and J lost 0 bases, with 4 bases between them. Germline lookup yields CDR1 MNHEY and CDR2 SMNVEV (reference sequence). Here the CDR3 DNA reads TGTGCCAGCAGTCTAACAACTAATGAAAAACTGTTTTTT. It codes for CASSLTTNEKLFF.

This rearrangement joins TRBV11-1 to TRBJ2-7; the D is unclear. V lost 5 bases and J 3 bases, leaving 14 bases between the germline ends. This CDR3 is built from 14 residues. In germline, CDR1 is SGHAT, CDR2 FQDESV (reference sequence). The CDR3 region is CASSPIGGNYEQYF. CDR3 bases: TGTGCCAGCAGCCCTATCGGCGGAAACTACGAGCAGTACTTC.

The chain has TRBV19 and TRBJ1-2; 9 bases fit TRBD1. CDR1 is LNHDA and CDR2 is SQIVND in the germline V gene (reference sequence). V lost 8 bases to trimming and J lost 5 bases; unmatched junction nucleotides: 12. This CDR3 has 15 residues. CDR3 DNA: TGTGCCAGTTACCTATCCGGGACAGGGCAATATGGCTACACCTTC. Protein product: CASYLSGTGQYGYTF. Full variable domain (outside the CDR3, taken from reference TRBV19 and TRBJ1-2): DGGITQSPKYLFRKEGQNVTLSCEQNLNHDAMYWYRQDPGQGLRLIYYSQIVNDFQKGDIAEGYSVSREKKESFPLTVTSAQKNPTAFYLCASYLSGTGQYGYTFGSGTRLTVV.

The chain has TRBV5-1 and TRBJ1-5; TRBD1 might be the D (5 bases). The ends were cut back, 5 bases at V and 2 bases at J, with 11 bases in the middle. The CDR3 has 14 residues. From germline, CDR1 is SGHRS and CDR2 YFSETQ. CDR3 nucleotide sequence: TGCGCCAGCAGTCCCGACAGCCGCAATCAGCCCCAGCATTTT. Its protein is CASSPDSRNQPQHF.

V is TRBV3-1 (or the pseudogene TRBV3-2) and J is TRBJ1-1; D gene ambiguous. CDR1 and CDR2 (germline): LGHDT, YNNKEL (reference sequence). The CDR3 has 13 amino acids. The germline V and J ends were trimmed by 4 bases and 4 bases, with 10 bases remaining between them. CDR3 nucleotides: TGTGCCAGCAGCCGAGCGGTGGCCACTGAAGCTTTCTTT. Translation gives CASSRAVATEAFF.

V usage is TRBV6-2 or TRBV6-3 and J usage is TRBJ2-6, with TRBD2 matching 8 bases. With V trimmed by 2 bases and J by 6 bases, 3 bases remained unmatched. This CDR3 comprises 15 residues. Germline assignment: CDR1 MNHEY and CDR2 SVGEGT. The CDR3 sequence is CASSYTAGVANVLTF. Here the CDR3 DNA reads TGTGCCAGCAGTTACACAGCGGGGGTGGCCAACGTCCTGACTTTC.

The V gene is TRBV10-3, the J gene TRBJ2-1; TRBD2 aligns across 9 bases. Per germline, CDR1 ENHRY and CDR2 SYGVKD. The V gene end was trimmed by 6 bases and the J gene end by 8 bases; junction bases not matched to a gene: 8. The length of the CDR3 is 14 residues. The CDR3 nucleotides read TGTGCCATCAGCCCGGGACTAGCAACCGATGAGCAGTTCTTC. It is translated as CAISPGLATDEQFF.

Worth noting for this clone: A much more abundant neighbour one base away suggests this may be a read error. Other nucleotide sequences in the sample specify the same CDR3. The chain is built from TRBV6-1 and TRBJ2-7; D not resolved. Trimming pared 2 bases from V and 3 bases from J, leaving 11 bases between. Germline V CDR1 and CDR2: MNHNS, SASEGT. The CDR3 consists of 14 residues. The CDR3 sequence: CASSEIETSYEQYF. CDR3 in DNA: TGTGCCAGCAGTGAAATTGAGACAAGCTACGAGCAGTACTTC.

This clone was detected ten times or more. This rearrangement joins TRBV18 to TRBJ2-2; D perhaps matches TRBD1 (6 bases). The CDR3 length is 14 residues. CDR1 and CDR2 (germline): KGHSH, LQKENI. Trimming left V 6 bases short and J 3 bases short, with 11 bases between. The CDR3 sequence is CASSRYRDTGELFF. In DNA, the CDR3 is TGTGCCAGCTCGAGGTACAGGGACACCGGGGAGCTGTTTTTT. Variable domain in full (rest from reference TRBV18 and TRBJ2-2): NAGVMQNPRHLVRRRGQEARLRCSPMKGHSHVYWYRQLPEEGLKFMVYLQKENIIDESGMPKERFSAEFPKEGPSILRIQQVVRGDSAAYFCASSRYRDTGELFFGEGSRLTVL.

The chain joins TRBV7-3 to TRBJ2-7; 9 bases align to TRBD2. Germline CDR1 reads SGHTA; CDR2 reads FQGTGA. The junction had 9 bases not matched to a gene; V was cut back by 4 bases and J by 5 bases. The CDR3 contains 15 residues. The DNA for the CDR3 is TGTGCCAGCAGCTCCTCGGGCGGGAGGGTGGACGAGCAGTACTTC. This codes for CASSSSGGRVDEQYF.